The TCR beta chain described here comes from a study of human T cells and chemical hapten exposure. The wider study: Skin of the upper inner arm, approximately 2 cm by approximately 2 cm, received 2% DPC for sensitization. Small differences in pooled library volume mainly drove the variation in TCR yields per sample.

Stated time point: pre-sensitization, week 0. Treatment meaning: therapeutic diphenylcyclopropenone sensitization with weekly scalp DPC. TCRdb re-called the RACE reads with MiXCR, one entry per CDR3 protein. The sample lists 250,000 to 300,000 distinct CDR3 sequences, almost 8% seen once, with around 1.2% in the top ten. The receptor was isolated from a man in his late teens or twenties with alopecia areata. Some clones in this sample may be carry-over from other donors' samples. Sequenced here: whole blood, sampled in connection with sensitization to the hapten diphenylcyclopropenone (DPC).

CDR3 sequence: CASSSAFRDAEETQYF. CDR3 DNA sequence: TGTGCCAGCAGCTCAGCGTTTCGAGACGCCGAAGAGACCCAGTACTTC. The chain is built from TRBV7-9 and TRBJ2-5; D is unresolved. V was pared by 4 bases and J by 3 bases, with 18 bases between. The germline V gene has CDR1 SEHNR and CDR2 FQNEAQ (reference sequence). The CDR3 is made up of 16 amino acids.